This TCR beta chain was documented in a study of blood T cells in healthy people across ages. Notes on the study in general: Any changes in expanded clonotypes were possibly confounded, as donor CMV status remained unknown.

In the case of this clonotype: Antigen: not known.

The ends lost 4 bases at V and 5 bases at J; junction bases unmatched: 10. Germline loops: CDR1 MNHEY, CDR2 SMNVEV (reference sequence). This CDR3 has 17 residues. Then a second PCR, running about 7 to 11 cycles, was carried out with a sample-barcoded 5' primer and a J-beta primer mix. In TCRdb, the 5' RACE reads were re-called with MiXCR into one record per CDR3 protein. This table has some 760,000 distinct CDR3 sequences, 20% to 30% appearing once. Separately, the same data were catalogued under a study of T cells of mothers and their children.

Material for sequencing was blood. This clonotype was sampled from a boy between 5 and 17 years old in good health. The V gene is TRBV27, the J gene TRBJ1-5; 11 positions agree with TRBD1. The CDR3 region has the DNA TGTGCCAGCAGTTCCACGTGGGACAGGGGGGGCGATCAGCCCCAGCATTTT. This sequence encodes CASSSTWDRGGDQPQHF.